The 29 T cell receptor beta chains in this list originate from one sample, sequenced in a study of Graves' ophthalmopathy and Graves' hyperthyroidism. Amplified material comprised TCR beta CDR3 regions derived from RNA transcripts. The workflow started with a first-round RT-PCR run with HTBI primers and then moved on to a second-round multiplex PCR. TCRdb used MiXCR to reprocess the multiplex PCR reads, holding one entry per CDR3 protein. The sample has around 600,000 distinct CDR3 sequences, roughly two fifths seen once; the top ten hold over 2.5%. Specimen: peripheral blood. The receptors derive from an adult man with Graves' ophthalmopathy.

This clonotype was seen repeatedly, ten times or more. This chain links TRBV9 with TRBJ2-5; D is perhaps TRBD1 (5 bases). Germline values: CDR1 SGDLS, CDR2 YYNGEE. This CDR3 has 14 amino acids. V lost 0 bases, J lost 3 bases, and 9 bases lay in between. The CDR3 is CASSVDSREETQYF. The DNA of the CDR3 is TGTGCCAGCAGCGTAGATTCCAGGGAAGAGACCCAGTACTTC. The full variable domain, rest sourced from reference TRBV9 and TRBJ2-5, is DSGVTQTPKHLITATGQRVTLRCSPRSGDLSVYWYQQSLDQGLQFLIQYYNGEERAKGNILERFSAQQFPDLHSELNLSSLELGDSALYFCASSVDSREETQYFGPGTRLLVL.

CDR3 nucleotide sequence: TGTGCCATCAGTGAGCGCGGTTATAGCAATCAGCCCCAGCATTTT. It translates to CAISERGYSNQPQHF. The V and J genes are TRBV10-3 and TRBJ1-5; D is unresolved. V was cut by 2 bases and J by 0 bases, with 8 bases left in between. In germline, CDR1 is ENHRY, CDR2 SYGVKD. CDR3 length: 15 amino acids.

This clonotype was detected ten times or more. This chain links TRBV5-1 with TRBJ1-5; D remains ambiguous. Trimming took off 7 bases at V and 0 bases at J, with 11 bases between the two ends. Germline-derived CDR1 and CDR2 are SGHRS and YFSETQ. CDR3 length: 14 amino acids. The chain's CDR3 is CASCWVVSNQPQHF. As DNA, the CDR3 is TGCGCCAGCTGCTGGGTAGTTAGCAATCAGCCCCAGCATTTT.

This clonotype was found many times. The genes are TRBV20-1 and TRBJ1-2, with TRBD1 as a possible D gene (6 bases). This CDR3 is built from 13 residues. V lost 6 bases to trimming and J lost 4 bases, with 15 bases between them. Germline V gene data show CDR1 as DFQATT and CDR2 as SNEGSKA (reference sequence). Written as DNA, the CDR3 is TGCAGTGCAACCAAGGGGGGACTCTATGGCTACACCTTC. It encodes CSATKGGLYGYTF.

Here the CDR3 DNA reads TGTGCCAGCAGCTTAGCGACAGGGATCGGTTCTGAAGCTTTCTTT. It codes for CASSLATGIGSEAFF. The chain employs TRBV11-1 and TRBJ1-1; 7 bases line up with TRBD1. This CDR3 contains 15 residues. Losses at the gene ends were 0 bases for V and 6 bases for J; bases not matched to a gene: 7. Germline-derived CDR1 and CDR2 are SGHAT and FQDESV (reference sequence).

In this sample, this clonotype turned up many times. J is TRBJ1-6 and V is TRBV7-2; TRBD1 is a possible D gene (5 bases). The CDR3 length is 16 residues. Trimming took off 5 bases at V and 7 bases at J, with 18 bases between the two ends. CDR1 and CDR2 from the germline V gene are SGHTA and FQGNSA. The CDR3 DNA is TGTGCCAGCAGCCCCGAGAGGATCCAGGGAAATTCACCCCTCCACTTT. This codes for CASSPERIQGNSPLHF. Variable domain in full (rest from reference TRBV7-2 and TRBJ1-6): GAGVSQSPSNKVTEKGKDVELRCDPISGHTALYWYRQSLGQGLEFLIYFQGNSAPDKSGLPSDRFSAERTGGSVSTLTIQRTQQEDSAVYLCASSPERIQGNSPLHFGNGTRLTVT.

This chain joins TRBV29-1 and TRBJ1-1; D ambiguous. V lost 6 bases to trimming and J lost 5 bases, with 13 bases between them. The CDR3 covers 12 residues. Germline CDR1 reads SQVTM; CDR2 reads ANQGSEA. The CDR3 loop is CSVGEGGTEAFF. CDR3 nucleotides: TGCAGCGTGGGAGAGGGTGGGACTGAAGCTTTCTTT.

This clonotype has a handful of counts. An end of the junction does not agree with germline; a read error may underlie this. The rearrangement uses TRBV10-3 and TRBJ2-2; D assignment may be TRBD1 or TRBD2 (5 bases each). CDR3 size: 16 residues. Germline CDR1 ENHRY, CDR2 SYGVKD. Here the CDR3 reads CASSFPGRLNTGELFF. The CDR3 region has the DNA TGTGCCAGCAGTTTTCCGGGACGTCTGAACACCGGGGAGCTGTTTTTT.

This clonotype was detected many times. This chain uses TRBV5-1 with TRBJ2-5; D might be TRBD1 (6 bases). Germline CDR1 and CDR2: SGHRS and YFSETQ. Trimming removed 2 bases at V and 4 bases at J, with 18 bases between. The CDR3 is 16 amino acids. CDR3 residues: CASSLNTGSGRETQYF. In DNA form, the CDR3 reads TGCGCCAGCAGCTTAAACACAGGGAGCGGAAGAGAGACCCAGTACTTC.

At least ten counts were recorded for this clonotype. V gene TRBV27 combines with J gene TRBJ1-2, with D unclear. CDR1 MNHEY and CDR2 SMNVEV come from the germline V gene (reference sequence). This CDR3 spans 13 amino acids. Trimming took off 3 bases at V and 8 bases at J, with 13 bases between the two ends. CDR3: CASSLTFDGGYTF. The CDR3 bases are TGTGCCAGCAGTTTGACATTTGACGGCGGCTACACCTTC.

This clonotype was seen only a few times. The chain employs TRBV20-1 and TRBJ2-7; D is unclear. Looked up from germline, CDR1 is DFQATT and CDR2 is SNEGSKA (reference sequence). V shed 6 bases and J shed 6 bases, with 9 bases lying between them. The CDR3 contains 10 residues. The chain's CDR3 is CSAGTIEQYF. The CDR3 DNA reads as TGCAGTGCAGGTACGATCGAGCAGTACTTC.

This clonotype was seen at least ten times. The chain has TRBV19 and TRBJ2-7, with 8 bases fitting TRBD1. V trimming: 4 bases; J trimming: 0 bases; junction bases outside the gene matches: 5. The CDR3 is 15 amino acids. Looked up from germline, CDR1 is LNHDA and CDR2 is SQIVND (reference sequence). DNA for the CDR3: TGTGCCAGTAGTAACGACAGGGGCTACTCCTACGAGCAGTACTTC. As protein: CASSNDRGYSYEQYF.

The chain links TRBV7-9 to TRBJ2-3; 7 nucleotides line up with TRBD2. Germline trimming cut 0 bases from V and 5 bases from J; bases unmatched to any gene: 5. The CDR3 is made up of 15 amino acids. Per germline, CDR1 SEHNR and CDR2 FQNEAQ (reference sequence). The CDR3 nucleotides are TGTGCCAGCAGCTTAGCGGGGGGGGTGGTAGATACGCAGTATTTT. Encoded protein: CASSLAGGVVDTQYF.

This clonotype was detected many times. The chain combines TRBV5-8 with TRBJ1-1, with unresolved D. CDR3 length: 11 amino acids. Per the germline V gene, CDR1 is SGHTS and CDR2 is YDEGEE. Trimming took off 7 bases at V and 8 bases at J, with 12 bases between the two ends. CDR3 sequence (DNA): TGTGCCAGCGGACTTATGGGGGAAGCTTTCTTT. It encodes CASGLMGEAFF. The entire variable domain, with the rest obtained from reference TRBV5-8 and TRBJ1-1, is as follows: EAGVTQSPTHLIKTRGQQATLRCSPISGHTSVYWYQQALGLGLQFLLWYDEGEERNRGNFPPRFSGRQFPNYSSELNVNALELEDSALYLCASGLMGEAFFGQGTRLTVV.

A note on this clonotype: The conserved closing phenylalanine or tryptophan is absent in this CDR3, likely reflecting a read error. The V and J genes are TRBV29-1 and TRBJ2-5, with D possibly being TRBD1 (5 bases). The end of the DNA aligns better with TRBJ2-1, so the J call may be wrong. The germline V gene encodes CDR1 SQVTM and CDR2 ANQGSEA. The CDR3 has 15 amino acids. CDR3 protein: CSVDRGQGGYNEQFL. In DNA form, the CDR3 reads TGCAGCGTTGATCGTGGGCAGGGTGGTTACAATGAGCAGTTCTTG.

This clonotype has a handful of counts. This sequence joins TRBV5-1 and TRBJ2-7; D uncertain. The CDR3 runs 14 residues. With 4 bases removed from V and 2 bases from J, the gap between germline ends came to 13 bases. Germline V lookup: CDR1 SGHRS, CDR2 YFSETQ. The CDR3 reads CASSDPRRTYEQYF. The CDR3 region has the DNA TGCGCCAGCAGCGACCCTAGACGGACCTACGAGCAGTACTTC.

This clonotype was recorded at least ten times. The chain joins TRBV7-6 to TRBJ2-5, with D perhaps being TRBD1 or TRBD2 (7 bases each). The CDR3 is 15 residues long. The V end was cut by 5 bases, the J end by 5 bases, with 18 bases between. From germline, CDR1 is SGHVS and CDR2 FNYEAQ. The CDR3 region has the DNA TGTGCCAGCAGCCCCCTTCCAGGGGGGGTCGAGACCCAGTACTTC. Protein sequence: CASSPLPGGVETQYF.

As concerns this clonotype: A read error may produce the germline difference seen at one junction end. The chain has TRBV19 and TRBJ1-5; D is uncertain. CDR1 LNHDA and CDR2 SQIVND come from the germline V gene (reference sequence). CDR3 length: 17 amino acids. In DNA, the CDR3 is TGCGCCAGCAGCCAAGGACGGCTGACCCCGGGCAATCAGCCCCAGCATTTT. It yields the protein CASSQGRLTPGNQPQHF.

This clonotype was observed at least ten times. The chain is built from TRBV19 and TRBJ1-6, with no clear D. Germline V lookup: CDR1 LNHDA, CDR2 SQIVND (reference sequence). The CDR3 has 15 residues. With 7 bases removed from V and 6 bases from J, the gap between germline ends came to 16 bases. The DNA for the CDR3 is TGTGCCAGTAAAGCACGGCGTTACAGTAATTCACCCCTCCACTTT. It translates to CASKARRYSNSPLHF.

For the CDR3, the DNA is TGTGCCAGTACCCTCTCCGGTCAGGGGGCCAACGTCCTGACTTTC. Protein product: CASTLSGQGANVLTF. The rearrangement joins TRBV19 to TRBJ2-6; D is unresolved. CDR1 LNHDA and CDR2 SQIVND come from the germline V gene (reference sequence). The CDR3 length is 15 residues. V lost 7 bases and J lost 4, with 14 bases in between.

This clonotype was seen many times. The chain links TRBV5-1 to TRBJ1-3, with 7 nucleotides matching TRBD1. Unmatched junction bases numbered 1, after V lost 4 bases and J lost 0 bases. CDR1 and CDR2 from the germline V gene are SGHRS and YFSETQ. This CDR3 is 14 amino acids long. CDR3 residues: CASSRDSSGNTIYF. The CDR3 bases are TGCGCCAGCAGCAGGGACAGCTCTGGAAACACCATATATTTT.

This clonotype was counted between two and nine times. The chain combines TRBV3-1 with TRBJ1-2, with a possible D match to TRBD1 (5 bases). The CDR3 contains 14 residues. CDR1 and CDR2 from the germline V gene are LGHDT and YNNKEL (reference sequence). V gave up 2 bases and J gave up 5 bases, with 12 bases separating them. CDR3 amino acids: CASSQMTATYGYTF. DNA of the CDR3: TGTGCCAGCAGCCAAATGACAGCGACTTATGGCTACACCTTC.

The rearrangement links TRBV11-2 to TRBJ2-7; no clear D gene. Per germline, CDR1 SGHAT and CDR2 FQNNGV. The CDR3 has 12 amino acids. Trimming shortened V by 2 bases and J by 2 bases, and 4 bases separated the two germline ends. The CDR3 DNA follows: TGTGCCAGCAGCTTATACCCCTACGAGCAGTACTTC. Protein sequence: CASSLYPYEQYF.

This clonotype has a handful of counts. The V call is TRBV29-1, the J call TRBJ2-3; TRBD2 might be the D (7 bases). The V gene lost 3 bases and the J gene lost 2 bases, with 12 bases spanning the gap. Germline V gives CDR1 SQVTM, CDR2 ANQGSEA. This CDR3 has 14 amino acids. DNA for the CDR3: TGCAGCGTTGAGGGGGGGCGCCTCACAGATACGCAGTATTTT. Encoded protein: CSVEGGRLTDTQYF.

The genes are TRBV9 and TRBJ1-1; tentative D call: TRBD1 (5 bases). Trimming cost V 7 bases and J 0 bases, with 16 bases left between them. The CDR3 is made up of 15 amino acids. Per the germline V gene, CDR1 is SGDLS and CDR2 is YYNGEE. The CDR3 DNA reads TGTGCCAGCTCACCCCGGGACGGCATGAACACTGAAGCTTTCTTT. As protein: CASSPRDGMNTEAFF.

In its sample, this clonotype was seen many times. The rearrangement links TRBV5-1 to TRBJ2-7, with 7 nucleotides matching TRBD1. This CDR3 spans 14 amino acids. From germline, CDR1 is SGHRS and CDR2 YFSETQ. V lost 7 bases, J lost 0 bases, and 7 bases stayed unmatched. CDR3 in amino acids: CASGYGTVSYEQYF. In nucleotides, the CDR3 is TGCGCCAGCGGATACGGGACAGTCTCCTACGAGCAGTACTTC.

The J gene is TRBJ1-1, the V gene TRBV6-2 or TRBV6-3, with 8 bases identical to TRBD1. V shed 6 bases, J shed 5 bases, and the junction held 11 bases outside the gene matches. The CDR3 is 15 residues long. CDR1 MNHEY and CDR2 SVGEGT come from the germline V gene. The CDR3 region has the DNA TGTGCCAGCAGATCAGGACAGGGTGGTTTTACTGAAGCTTTCTTT. It specifies CASRSGQGGFTEAFF.

This clonotype was recorded at least ten times. The chain has TRBV7-9 and TRBJ2-2; D may match TRBD1 or TRBD2 (5 bases each). V was shortened by 7 bases and J by 5 bases, with 14 bases between the two germline ends. The germline V gene encodes CDR1 SEHNR and CDR2 FQNEAQ (reference sequence). This CDR3 is 14 amino acids long. The CDR3 spells CASIPGRLTGELFF. CDR3 DNA: TGTGCCAGCATCCCGGGGCGGTTGACCGGGGAGCTGTTTTTT.

In its sample, this clonotype was seen many times. J is TRBJ1-2 and V is TRBV9, with TRBD1 matching 7 bases. This CDR3 is 12 amino acids long. Trimming removed 4 bases from V and 8 bases from J; junction bases left unmatched: 5. Per germline, CDR1 SGDLS and CDR2 YYNGEE. The CDR3 here is CASSSTGEGYTF. For the CDR3, the DNA is TGTGCCAGCAGCTCAACAGGGGAGGGCTACACCTTC.